The next 21 T cell receptor beta chains were all read from a single sample in a study of OX40 agonist ivuxolimab in advanced cancers. The data were produced by immunoSEQ multiplex PCR, yet TCRdb's version contains in-frame clones alone and is incomplete. The sample carries about 64,000 clones, roughly 80% recorded once. The material was CD4+ or CD8+ T cells sorted from blood, obtained in a trial of the OX40 agonist ivuxolimab. These receptors were obtained from an adult with an advanced solid tumor such as melanoma, head and neck, liver or kidney cancer.

This clone was recorded a few times. V is TRBV27 and J is TRBJ2-6; no reliable D call. This CDR3 comprises 17 residues. CDR1 and CDR2 (germline): MNHEY, SMNVEV (reference sequence). V lost 6 bases and J lost 4, with 19 bases in between. The DNA of the CDR3 is TGTGCCAGCAGCCCGCCTGGGGAATCCATGGGGGCCAACGTCCTGACTTTC. Translation gives CASSPPGESMGANVLTF.

The gene calls are TRBV7-2 and TRBJ1-3; tentatively, D is TRBD1 (6 bases). The CDR3 totals 12 residues. The germline CDR1 and CDR2 sequences are SGHTA and FQGNSA. V dropped 4 bases and J dropped 14 bases, with 15 bases sitting between them. In nucleotides, the CDR3 is TGTGCCAGCAGCTGGGGGCTAGCGCAATTATATTTT. This sequence encodes CASSWGLAQLYF.

The chain uses TRBV10-3 and TRBJ2-2; perhaps TRBD2 as D (7 bases). This CDR3 comprises 15 residues. V gave up 10 bases and J gave up 1 base, with 16 bases separating them. CDR1 and CDR2 (germline): ENHRY, SYGVKD. The CDR3 coding sequence is TGTGCCACCAGCCCGAGGGGGGGGAACACCGGGGAGCTGTTTTTT. Translated, it gives CATSPRGGNTGELFF.

CDR3 sequence: CASSYSYFNTDTQYF. In DNA form, the CDR3 reads TGTGCCAGCAGTTACTCCTACTTCAACACAGATACGCAGTATTTT. This chain connects TRBV6-5 to TRBJ2-3, with D unclear. The CDR3 runs 15 residues. V dropped 0 bases and J dropped 2 bases, with 9 bases sitting between them. Germline-derived CDR1 and CDR2 are MNHEY and SVGAGI.

This sequence joins TRBV7-3 and TRBJ2-3; D perhaps matches TRBD2 (6 bases). Germline CDR1 is SGHTA and CDR2 is FQGTGA. Trimming cost V 1 base and J 6 bases, with 14 bases left between them. CDR3 size: 15 residues. In DNA form, the CDR3 reads TGTGCCAGCAGCTTAAAAGGAGGGGTAGTGGATACGCAGTATTTT. As protein: CASSLKGGVVDTQYF.

CDR3 protein: CAISGQQETQYF. The CDR3 region has the DNA TGTGCCATCAGTGGACAGCAAGAGACCCAGTACTTC. This chain joins TRBV10-3 and TRBJ2-5; D possibly corresponds to TRBD1 (5 bases). This CDR3 has 12 residues. CDR1 is ENHRY, CDR2 SYGVKD, per germline. Trimming removed 4 bases at V and 2 bases at J, with 5 bases between.

The chain couples TRBV21-1 to TRBJ1-6. TRBV21-1 is tagged as a pseudogene. This CDR3 has 18 residues. The CDR3 DNA sequence: TGTGCCAGCAGCAAAACCCTGGACTGGAGCTCCTATAATTCACCCCTCCACTTT. Residues: CASSKTLDWSSYNSPLHF.

The chain is built from TRBV5-1 and TRBJ2-1; TRBD2 matches at 11 bases. CDR1 is SGHRS and CDR2 is YFSETQ in the germline V gene. The junction had 0 bases not matched to a gene; V was cut back by 0 bases and J by 4 bases. This CDR3 spans 15 amino acids. The CDR3 bases are TGCGCCAGCAGCTTGGGACTAGCGGGATACAATGAGCAGTTCTTC. This codes for CASSLGLAGYNEQFF.

This chain connects TRBV5-5 to TRBJ2-7; 9 bases map to TRBD2. This CDR3 region has 17 residues. J was trimmed by 0 bases and V by 2 bases; bases with no gene match: 9. Looked up from germline, CDR1 is SGHKS and CDR2 is YYEKEE (reference sequence). The CDR3 region has the DNA TGTGCCAGCAGCTTAGCACAAGGGACTAGCCTCTCCTACGAGCAGTACTTC. Translating it yields CASSLAQGTSLSYEQYF.

The V gene is TRBV18, the J gene TRBJ1-3; D gene ambiguous. V was pared by 5 bases and J by 0 bases, with 11 bases between. Germline CDR1 and CDR2: KGHSH and LQKENI. The CDR3 has 15 residues. In nucleotides, the CDR3 is TGTGCCAGCTCAAACGTTGGGAGCTCTGGAAACACCATATATTTT. It yields the protein CASSNVGSSGNTIYF.

The chain carries TRBV10-3 and TRBJ2-2; possible D gene TRBD2, 6 bases. This CDR3 is 14 amino acids long. The V end was cut by 6 bases, the J end by 5 bases, with 13 bases between. In germline, CDR1 is ENHRY, CDR2 SYGVKD. As DNA, the CDR3 is TGTGCCATCAGGGGAGGAGGTGGAACCGGGGAGCTGTTTTTT. Translated: CAIRGGGGTGELFF.

This clone was seen once. The same CDR3 can be traced to other DNA sequences in this sample. The chain couples TRBV18 to TRBJ2-7; tentative D call: TRBD1 (5 bases). The V and J ends lost 5 bases and 3 bases respectively, with 8 bases between them. The germline V gene encodes CDR1 KGHSH and CDR2 LQKENI. This CDR3 has 12 residues. CDR3 sequence: CASSGQGYEQYF. CDR3 coding DNA: TGTGCCAGCTCAGGGCAGGGCTACGAGCAGTACTTC.

The V call is TRBV15, the J call TRBJ1-1, with 10 bases lining up with TRBD1. V lost 0 bases to trimming and J lost 6 bases; unmatched junction nucleotides: 7. This CDR3 is built from 16 residues. Per germline, CDR1 LNHNV and CDR2 YYDKDF (reference sequence). CDR3 residues: CATSRDYGTGDPEAFF. The CDR3 DNA reads as TGTGCCACCAGCAGAGATTACGGGACAGGGGATCCTGAAGCTTTCTTT.

This clone was detected once. The J gene is TRBJ2-1, the V gene TRBV19, with 10 bases aligning to TRBD2. V shed 6 bases and J 4 bases; nucleotides not matched to a gene: 6. The germline gives CDR1 LNHDA, CDR2 SQIVND (reference sequence). CDR3 size: 15 residues. This CDR3 reads CASRLAGGQYNEQFF. DNA for the CDR3: TGTGCCAGTAGATTAGCGGGAGGTCAATACAATGAGCAGTTCTTC.

This sequence joins TRBV9 and TRBJ1-4; maybe TRBD1 (6 bases). The CDR3 has 15 residues. V lost 4 bases, J lost 5 bases, and 15 bases lay in between. CDR1 and CDR2 (germline): SGDLS, YYNGEE. CDR3 nucleotides: TGTGCCAGCAGCTCCCCAATGGGGGCAAATGAAAAACTGTTTTTT. This gives the protein CASSSPMGANEKLFF.

The chain has TRBV19 and TRBJ2-3; D is unclear. CDR1 and CDR2 (germline): LNHDA, SQIVND (reference sequence). CDR3 length equals 14 residues. V dropped 7 bases and J dropped 0 bases, with 11 bases sitting between them. The CDR3 protein is CASNRVGSTDTQYF. CDR3 DNA sequence: TGTGCCAGTAACCGGGTGGGGAGCACAGATACGCAGTATTTT. Together with reference TRBV19 and TRBJ2-3, the CDR3 gives the full variable domain: DGGITQSPKYLFRKEGQNVTLSCEQNLNHDAMYWYRQDPGQGLRLIYYSQIVNDFQKGDIAEGYSVSREKKESFPLTVTSAQKNPTAFYLCASNRVGSTDTQYFGPGTRLTVL.

The chain's CDR3 is CASSQDPAGELFF. The CDR3 DNA follows: TGTGCCAGCAGCCAAGATCCGGCCGGGGAGCTGTTTTTT. The chain carries TRBV4-2 and TRBJ2-2, with D unclear. The CDR3 runs to 13 residues. V dropped 0 bases and J dropped 6 bases, with 5 bases sitting between them. Looked up from germline, CDR1 is LGHNA and CDR2 is YNFKEQ.

The gene calls are TRBV9 and TRBJ2-2; D uncertain. The ends were cut back, 1 base at V and 0 bases at J, with 7 bases in the middle. Germline CDR1 and CDR2: SGDLS and YYNGEE. The CDR3 is 15 residues long. Here the CDR3 DNA reads TGTGCCAGCAGCGTATGGGCCGCGAACACCGGGGAGCTGTTTTTT. This sequence encodes CASSVWAANTGELFF.

The DNA of the CDR3 is TGCGCCAGCAGTGAGTCGGGGCCTTCCGGTGACTACGAGCAGTACTTC. It is translated as CASSESGPSGDYEQYF. The rearrangement joins TRBV10-1 to TRBJ2-7, with D maybe TRBD1 (5 bases). This CDR3 spans 16 amino acids. Per the germline V gene, CDR1 is WNHNN and CDR2 is SYGVQD (reference sequence). The V end lost 0 bases, the J end lost 3 bases, and 15 bases lay between the germline ends.

This chain uses TRBV19 with TRBJ1-2; TRBD1 might be the D (5 bases). Deletions cut 10 bases from V and 8 bases from J, with 20 bases between. The V gene's germline CDR1 is LNHDA and CDR2 SQIVND (reference sequence). CDR3 length: 13 residues. The CDR3 spells CAKIEGPPGGYTF. The CDR3, as DNA: TGTGCCAAAATAGAGGGACCCCCAGGAGGCTACACCTTC.

This chain links TRBV19 with TRBJ2-7, with a tentative D call TRBD2 (6 bases). V was clipped by 4 bases and J by 5 bases, with 15 bases between them. The germline V gene encodes CDR1 LNHDA and CDR2 SQIVND (reference sequence). The CDR3 has 14 amino acids. CDR3 DNA sequence: TGTGCCAGTAGTAATCGCCGGGGGTGGAACGAGCAGTACTTC. Residues: CASSNRRGWNEQYF.